These T cell receptor beta chains were read from a single sample in a study of control samples from healthy donors and cancer patients. Profiling relied on immunoSEQ multiplex PCR, and the TCRdb table lists in-frame clones only, not all of them. This sample carries 150,000 to 200,000 clones, around 90% of them seen once, and the ten largest clones take about 1.4%. Material: blood. Source of these receptors: a woman in her fifties or sixties in good health. Each CDR3 is given with its conserved first and last residue. The order of the fields is clone size, D gene, V gene, J gene, CDR3 protein, CDR3 DNA. D genes are given only for firm matches. Clone sizes are given selectively: once, few, many, or a class where the clone is expanded.

abundance: .; d_gene: .; v_gene: TRBV7-2; j_gene: TRBJ1-4; CDR3aa: CASSPISRGASEKLFF; CDR3nt: TGTGCCAGCAGCCCAATTTCCCGGGGGGCTTCAGAAAAACTGTTTTTT
abundance: .; d_gene: .; v_gene: TRBV30; j_gene: TRBJ1-1; CDR3aa: CAWSHPDTEAFF; CDR3nt: TGTGCCTGGAGCCACCCGGACACTGAAGCTTTCTTT
abundance: .; d_gene: TRBD1; v_gene: TRBV24-1; j_gene: TRBJ1-5; CDR3aa: CATSDPTGAENQPQHF; CDR3nt: TGTGCCACCAGTGATCCGACAGGGGCCGAGAATCAGCCCCAGCATTTT
abundance: .; d_gene: TRBD1; v_gene: TRBV28; j_gene: TRBJ1-5; CDR3aa: CATRPRGNQPQHF; CDR3nt: TGTGCCACCCGGCCCAGGGGGAATCAGCCCCAGCATTTT
abundance: few; d_gene: .; v_gene: TRBV4-3; j_gene: TRBJ1-2; CDR3aa: CASSQEFTAGTNGYTF; CDR3nt: TGCGCCAGCAGCCAAGAGTTTACAGCGGGCACGAATGGCTACACCTTC
abundance: .; d_gene: .; v_gene: TRBV30; j_gene: TRBJ1-4; CDR3aa: CAWSPPDTKGKLFF; CDR3nt: TGTGCCTGGAGCCCCCCCGACACCAAAGGAAAACTGTTTTTT
abundance: .; d_gene: TRBD1; v_gene: TRBV28; j_gene: TRBJ1-5; CDR3aa: CASSLFRGQGEKQPQHF; CDR3nt: TGTGCCAGCAGTTTATTTCGGGGACAGGGTGAGAAGCAGCCCCAGCATTTT
abundance: .; d_gene: .; v_gene: TRBV10-3; j_gene: TRBJ2-1; CDR3aa: CAISLTGVNEQFF; CDR3nt: TGTGCCATCAGTTTAACTGGGGTCAATGAGCAGTTCTTC
abundance: once; d_gene: .; v_gene: TRBV30; j_gene: TRBJ2-7; CDR3aa: CAWSDGDEQYF; CDR3nt: TGTGCCTGGTCTGATGGGGACGAGCAGTACTTC
abundance: .; d_gene: TRBD1; v_gene: TRBV24-1; j_gene: TRBJ2-1; CDR3aa: CATSDPGQGDNEQFF; CDR3nt: TGTGCCACCAGTGACCCGGGACAGGGCGACAATGAGCAGTTCTTC
abundance: once; d_gene: .; v_gene: TRBV4-1; j_gene: TRBJ1-4; CDR3aa: CASSYYPGRTNEKLFF; CDR3nt: TGCGCCAGCAGCTACTACCCAGGGCGCACTAATGAAAAACTGTTTTTT
abundance: .; d_gene: .; v_gene: TRBV11-3; j_gene: TRBJ2-2; CDR3aa: CASSLLPLRAAGELFF; CDR3nt: TGTGCCAGCAGCTTACTACCCCTCCGGGCCGCCGGGGAGCTGTTTTTT
abundance: .; d_gene: .; v_gene: TRBV9; j_gene: TRBJ2-3; CDR3aa: CASSVLADTQYF; CDR3nt: TGTGCCAGCAGCGTGCTGGCCGATACGCAGTATTTT
abundance: once; d_gene: TRBD2; v_gene: TRBV9; j_gene: TRBJ2-7; CDR3aa: CASSVALADTYEQYF; CDR3nt: TGTGCCAGCAGCGTGGCCCTAGCGGACACCTACGAGCAGTACTTC
abundance: .; d_gene: .; v_gene: TRBV4-1; j_gene: TRBJ1-1; CDR3aa: CASSQGRFETEAFF; CDR3nt: TGCGCCAGCAGCCAAGGACGGTTTGAAACTGAAGCTTTCTTT
abundance: .; d_gene: .; v_gene: TRBV30; j_gene: TRBJ1-6; CDR3aa: CAWTSLLVDSPLHF; CDR3nt: TGTGCCTGGACGTCGCTTCTCGTGGATTCACCCCTCCACTTT
abundance: .; d_gene: .; v_gene: TRBV5-4; j_gene: TRBJ2-1; CDR3aa: CASSLNGVSYNEQFF; CDR3nt: TGTGCCAGCAGCTTGAACGGGGTCTCCTACAATGAGCAGTTCTTC
abundance: .; d_gene: TRBD2; v_gene: TRBV9; j_gene: TRBJ2-4; CDR3aa: CASSPGLAGVGAKNIQYF; CDR3nt: TGTGCCAGCAGCCCCGGACTAGCGGGAGTGGGGGCCAAAAACATTCAGTACTTC
abundance: .; d_gene: TRBD1; v_gene: TRBV5-6; j_gene: TRBJ1-5; CDR3aa: CASSFWTGVNQPQHF; CDR3nt: TGTGCCAGCAGCTTTTGGACAGGGGTAAATCAGCCCCAGCATTTT
abundance: once; d_gene: .; v_gene: TRBV7-6; j_gene: TRBJ2-5; CDR3aa: CASSLAPQSETQYF; CDR3nt: TGTGCCAGCAGCTTAGCACCCCAATCAGAGACCCAGTACTTC
abundance: .; d_gene: .; v_gene: TRBV20-1; j_gene: TRBJ2-7; CDR3aa: CSATSDPRQYF; CDR3nt: TGCAGTGCTACTTCGGACCCGAGGCAGTACTTC
abundance: .; d_gene: .; v_gene: TRBV7-2; j_gene: TRBJ1-3; CDR3aa: CASSFGPSGNTIYF; CDR3nt: TGTGCCAGCAGCTTCGGACCTTCTGGAAACACCATATATTTT
abundance: .; d_gene: TRBD2; v_gene: TRBV7-2; j_gene: TRBJ2-3; CDR3aa: CASSPPRAGRVDTQYF; CDR3nt: TGTGCCAGCAGCCCCCCTAGGGCGGGGAGGGTAGATACGCAGTATTTT
abundance: .; d_gene: .; v_gene: TRBV4-1; j_gene: TRBJ1-6; CDR3aa: CASSQETAGRFSPLHF; CDR3nt: TGCGCCAGCAGCCAAGAAACCGCGGGAAGGTTTTCACCCCTCCACTTT
abundance: .; d_gene: .; v_gene: TRBV2; j_gene: TRBJ1-2; CDR3aa: CASSILQGSSHGYTF; CDR3nt: TGTGCCAGCAGTATCCTGCAGGGAAGTAGCCATGGCTACACCTTC
abundance: .; d_gene: .; v_gene: TRBV5-1; j_gene: TRBJ1-2; CDR3aa: CASSLGATDSAIYGYTF; CDR3nt: TGCGCCAGCAGCTTGGGGGCTACAGATTCAGCGATCTATGGCTACACCTTC
abundance: .; d_gene: TRBD1; v_gene: TRBV19; j_gene: TRBJ1-2; CDR3aa: CASSLTGAYGYTF; CDR3nt: TGTGCCAGTAGCCTGACAGGGGCCTATGGCTACACCTTC
abundance: medium-sized; d_gene: TRBD2; v_gene: TRBV29-1; j_gene: TRBJ2-1; CDR3aa: CSELAGDNEQFF; CDR3nt: TGCAGTGAACTAGCGGGGGACAATGAGCAGTTCTTC
abundance: .; d_gene: .; v_gene: TRBV7-2; j_gene: TRBJ1-6; CDR3aa: CASSLGYGNSPLHF; CDR3nt: TGTGCCAGCAGCTTAGGGTATGGAAATTCACCCCTCCACTTT
abundance: .; d_gene: TRBD1; v_gene: TRBV19; j_gene: TRBJ1-2; CDR3aa: CATSIVPGQGDYGYTF; CDR3nt: TGTGCCACTTCTATCGTCCCGGGACAGGGCGACTATGGCTACACCTTC
abundance: .; d_gene: .; v_gene: TRBV4-3; j_gene: TRBJ1-6; CDR3aa: CASSQGPDLYSPLHF; CDR3nt: TGCGCCAGCAGCCAAGGGCCTGATCTTTATTCACCCCTCCACTTT
abundance: .; d_gene: TRBD1; v_gene: TRBV4-2; j_gene: TRBJ1-4; CDR3aa: CASSQDPRQGYEKLFF; CDR3nt: TGTGCCAGCAGCCAAGATCCGAGACAGGGGTATGAAAAACTGTTTTTT
abundance: .; d_gene: TRBD1; v_gene: TRBV27; j_gene: TRBJ1-2; CDR3aa: CASSIQGRDGYTF; CDR3nt: TGTGCCAGCAGTATACAGGGGAGGGATGGCTACACCTTC
abundance: .; d_gene: .; v_gene: TRBV7-9; j_gene: TRBJ2-5; CDR3aa: CASSLVGGVGETQYF; CDR3nt: TGTGCCAGCAGCTTAGTTGGGGGAGTGGGAGAGACCCAGTACTTC
abundance: .; d_gene: .; v_gene: TRBV28; j_gene: TRBJ1-5; CDR3aa: CAGGGGNQPQHF; CDR3nt: TGTGCCGGCGGGGGGGGCAATCAGCCCCAGCATTTT
abundance: .; d_gene: TRBD2; v_gene: TRBV9; j_gene: TRBJ2-1; CDR3aa: CASSVEPGLAGGWNEQFF; CDR3nt: TGTGCCAGCAGCGTAGAACCGGGACTAGCGGGAGGATGGAATGAGCAGTTCTTC
abundance: .; d_gene: .; v_gene: TRBV5-6; j_gene: TRBJ1-1; CDR3aa: CASSLAPAGPSSGEAFF; CDR3nt: TGTGCCAGCAGCTTGGCACCGGCCGGTCCATCCTCCGGTGAAGCTTTCTTT